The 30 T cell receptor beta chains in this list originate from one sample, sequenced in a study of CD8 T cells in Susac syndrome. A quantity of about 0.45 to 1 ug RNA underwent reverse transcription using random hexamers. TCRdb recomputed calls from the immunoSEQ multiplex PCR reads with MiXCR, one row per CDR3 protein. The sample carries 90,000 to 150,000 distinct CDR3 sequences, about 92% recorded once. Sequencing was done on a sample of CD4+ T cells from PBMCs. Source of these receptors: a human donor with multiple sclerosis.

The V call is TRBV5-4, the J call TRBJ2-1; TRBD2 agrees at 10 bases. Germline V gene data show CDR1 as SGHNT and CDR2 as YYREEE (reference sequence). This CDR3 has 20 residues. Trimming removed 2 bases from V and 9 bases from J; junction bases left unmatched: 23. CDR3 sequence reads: CASSFRERGGTPPYFGEQFF. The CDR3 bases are TGTGCCAGCAGCTTCCGAGAGCGGGGGGGCACTCCCCCCTATTTTGGTGAGCAGTTCTTC. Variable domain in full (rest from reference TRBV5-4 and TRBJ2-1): ETGVTQSPTHLIKTRGQQVTLRCSSQSGHNTVSWYQQALGQGPQFIFQYYREEENGRGNFPPRFSGLQFPNYSSELNVNALELDDSALYLCASSFRERGGTPPYFGEQFFGPGTRLTVL.

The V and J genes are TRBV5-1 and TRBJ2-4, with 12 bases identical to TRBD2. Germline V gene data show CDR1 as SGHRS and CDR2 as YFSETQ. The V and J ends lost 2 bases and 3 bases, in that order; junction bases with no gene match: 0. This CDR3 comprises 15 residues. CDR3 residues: CASSLLAGGKNIQYF. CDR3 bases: TGCGCCAGCAGCTTACTAGCGGGGGGCAAAAACATTCAGTACTTC.

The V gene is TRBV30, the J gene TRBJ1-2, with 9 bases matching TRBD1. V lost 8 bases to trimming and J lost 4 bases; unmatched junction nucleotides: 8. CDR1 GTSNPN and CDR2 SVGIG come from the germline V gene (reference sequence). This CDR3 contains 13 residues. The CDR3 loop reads CAIKTGGVYGYTF. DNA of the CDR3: TGTGCCATCAAAACAGGGGGCGTCTATGGCTACACCTTC. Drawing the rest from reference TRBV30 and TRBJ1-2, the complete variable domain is SQTIHQWPATLVQPVGSPLSLECTVEGTSNPNLYWYRQAAGRGLQLLFYSVGIGQISSEVPQNLSASRPQDRQFILSSKKLLLSDSGFYLCAIKTGGVYGYTFGSGTRLTVV.

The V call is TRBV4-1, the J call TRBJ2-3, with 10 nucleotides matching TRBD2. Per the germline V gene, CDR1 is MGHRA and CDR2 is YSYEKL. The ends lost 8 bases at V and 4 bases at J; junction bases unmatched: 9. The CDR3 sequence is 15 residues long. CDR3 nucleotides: TGCGCCAGCGCCGGGGCACTAGCGGGGTCAGATACGCAGTATTTT. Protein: CASAGALAGSDTQYF.

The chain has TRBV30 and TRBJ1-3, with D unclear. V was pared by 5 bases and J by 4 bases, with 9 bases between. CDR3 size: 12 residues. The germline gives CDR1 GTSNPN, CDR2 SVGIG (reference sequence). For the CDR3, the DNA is TGTGCCTGGCTGACGAGGGGAAACACCATATATTTT. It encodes CAWLTRGNTIYF. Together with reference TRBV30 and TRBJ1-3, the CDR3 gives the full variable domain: SQTIHQWPATLVQPVGSPLSLECTVEGTSNPNLYWYRQAAGRGLQLLFYSVGIGQISSEVPQNLSASRPQDRQFILSSKKLLLSDSGFYLCAWLTRGNTIYFGEGSWLTVV.

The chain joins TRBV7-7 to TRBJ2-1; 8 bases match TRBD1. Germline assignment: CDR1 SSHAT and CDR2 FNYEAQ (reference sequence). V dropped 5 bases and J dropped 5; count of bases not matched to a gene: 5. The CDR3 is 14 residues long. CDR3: CASSLDRGNNEQFF. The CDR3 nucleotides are TGTGCCAGCAGCCTAGACAGGGGTAACAATGAGCAGTTCTTC.

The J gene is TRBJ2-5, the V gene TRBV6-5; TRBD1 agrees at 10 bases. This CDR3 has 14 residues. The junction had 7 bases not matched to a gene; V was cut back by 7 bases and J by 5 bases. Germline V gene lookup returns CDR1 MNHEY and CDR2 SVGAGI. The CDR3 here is CASTWTGGRETQYF. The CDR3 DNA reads TGTGCCAGCACCTGGACAGGGGGAAGGGAGACCCAGTACTTC.

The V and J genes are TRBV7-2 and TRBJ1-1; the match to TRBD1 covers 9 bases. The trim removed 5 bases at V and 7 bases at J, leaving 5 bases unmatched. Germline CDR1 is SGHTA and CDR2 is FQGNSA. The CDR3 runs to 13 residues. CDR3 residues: CASSPGTGREAFF. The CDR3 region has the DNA TGTGCCAGCAGCCCCGGGACAGGGCGTGAAGCTTTCTTT.

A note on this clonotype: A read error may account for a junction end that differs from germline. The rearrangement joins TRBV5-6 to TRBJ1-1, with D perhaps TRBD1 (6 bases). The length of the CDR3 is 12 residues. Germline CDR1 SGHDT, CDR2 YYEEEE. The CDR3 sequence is CTSSLNRRGAFF. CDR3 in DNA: TGTACCAGCAGCTTAAATCGCAGGGGAGCTTTCTTT.

The DNA for the CDR3 is TGTGCCTGGAGCGCCGGAGGCTCTGGGGCCAACGTCCTGACTTTC. Amino acid sequence: CAWSAGGSGANVLTF. The chain links TRBV30 to TRBJ2-6; tentatively, D is TRBD2 (5 bases). CDR3 length equals 15 residues. The V gene lost 3 bases and the J gene lost 0 bases, with 9 bases spanning the gap. Germline lookup yields CDR1 GTSNPN and CDR2 SVGIG (reference sequence).

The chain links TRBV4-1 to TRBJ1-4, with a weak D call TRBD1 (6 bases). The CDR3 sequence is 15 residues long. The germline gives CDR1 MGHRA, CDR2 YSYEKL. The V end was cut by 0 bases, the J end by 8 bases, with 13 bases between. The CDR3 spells CASSQDRQGWEKLFF. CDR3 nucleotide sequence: TGCGCCAGCAGCCAAGATCGTCAGGGGTGGGAAAAACTGTTTTTT.

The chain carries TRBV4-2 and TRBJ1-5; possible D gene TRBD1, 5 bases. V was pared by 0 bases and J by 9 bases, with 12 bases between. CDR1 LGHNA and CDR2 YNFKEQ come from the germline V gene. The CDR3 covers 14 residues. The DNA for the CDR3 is TGTGCCAGCAGCCAAGATACGGGGACCAGGCCCCAGCATTTT. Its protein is CASSQDTGTRPQHF.

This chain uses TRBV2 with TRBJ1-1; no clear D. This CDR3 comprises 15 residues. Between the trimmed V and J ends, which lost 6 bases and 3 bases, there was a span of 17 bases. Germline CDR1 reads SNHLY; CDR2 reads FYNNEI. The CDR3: CASRVRLDWDTEAFF. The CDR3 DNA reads TGTGCCAGCAGGGTCCGTCTGGATTGGGACACTGAAGCTTTCTTT.

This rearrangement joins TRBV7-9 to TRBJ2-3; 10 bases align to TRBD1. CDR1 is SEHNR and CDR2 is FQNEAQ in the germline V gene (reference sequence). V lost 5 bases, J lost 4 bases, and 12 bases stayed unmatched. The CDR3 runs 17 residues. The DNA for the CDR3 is TGTGCCAGCAGCACCTACCCCGGGACAGGGGCCCCAGATACGCAGTATTTT. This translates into CASSTYPGTGAPDTQYF.

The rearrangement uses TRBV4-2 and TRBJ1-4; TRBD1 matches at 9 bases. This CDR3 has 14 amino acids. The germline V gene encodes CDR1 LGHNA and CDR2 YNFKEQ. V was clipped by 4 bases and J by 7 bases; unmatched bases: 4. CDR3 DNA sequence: TGTGCCAGCAGCCCCGGACAGGGGACTGAAAAACTGTTTTTT. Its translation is CASSPGQGTEKLFF.

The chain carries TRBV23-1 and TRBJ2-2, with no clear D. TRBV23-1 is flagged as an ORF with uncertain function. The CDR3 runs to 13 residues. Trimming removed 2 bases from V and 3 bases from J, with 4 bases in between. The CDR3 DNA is TGCGCCAGCAGTCAACCTGACACCGGGGAGCTGTTTTTT. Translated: CASSQPDTGELFF.

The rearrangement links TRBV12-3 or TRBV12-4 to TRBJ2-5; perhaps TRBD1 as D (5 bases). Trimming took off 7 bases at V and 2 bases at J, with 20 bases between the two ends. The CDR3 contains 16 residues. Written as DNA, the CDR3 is TGTGCCAGCACTTGGGGCCTCCCTAACCCTCAAGAGACCCAGTACTTC. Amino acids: CASTWGLPNPQETQYF.

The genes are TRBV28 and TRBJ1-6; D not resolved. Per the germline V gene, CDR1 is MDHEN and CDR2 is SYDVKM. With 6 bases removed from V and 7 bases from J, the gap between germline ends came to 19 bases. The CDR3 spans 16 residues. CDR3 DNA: TGTGCCAGCAGAGCTTACGGGGTCGTGGAGAATTCACCCCTCCACTTT. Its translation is CASRAYGVVENSPLHF. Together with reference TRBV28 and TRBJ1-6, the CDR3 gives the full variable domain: DVKVTQSSRYLVKRTGEKVFLECVQDMDHENMFWYRQDPGLGLRLIYFSYDVKMKEKGDIPEGYSVSREKKERFSLILESASTNQTSMYLCASRAYGVVENSPLHFGNGTRLTVT.

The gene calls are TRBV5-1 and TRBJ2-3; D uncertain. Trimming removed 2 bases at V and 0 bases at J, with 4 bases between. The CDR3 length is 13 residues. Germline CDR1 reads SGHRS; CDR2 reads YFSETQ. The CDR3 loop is CASSFRSTDTQYF. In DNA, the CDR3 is TGCGCCAGCAGCTTCAGAAGCACAGATACGCAGTATTTT.

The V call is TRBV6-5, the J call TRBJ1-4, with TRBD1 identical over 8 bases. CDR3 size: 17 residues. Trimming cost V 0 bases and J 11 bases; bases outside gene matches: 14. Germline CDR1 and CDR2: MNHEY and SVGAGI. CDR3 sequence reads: CASSYSGPGGEIGKLFF. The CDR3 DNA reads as TGTGCCAGCAGTTACTCTGGGCCAGGGGGCGAGATTGGGAAACTGTTTTTT.

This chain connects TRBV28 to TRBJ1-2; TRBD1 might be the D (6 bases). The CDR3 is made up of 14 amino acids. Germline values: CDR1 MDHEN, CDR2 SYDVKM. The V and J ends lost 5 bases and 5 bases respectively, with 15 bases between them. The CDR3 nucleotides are TGTGCCAGCAGTCCCCCCCAGGGGCGGTATGGCTACACCTTC. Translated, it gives CASSPPQGRYGYTF.

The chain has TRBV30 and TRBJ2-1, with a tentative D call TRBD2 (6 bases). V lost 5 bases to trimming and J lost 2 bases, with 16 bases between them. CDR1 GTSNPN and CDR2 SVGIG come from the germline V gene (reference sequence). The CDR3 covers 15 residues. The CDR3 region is CAWDPAGLTYNEQFF. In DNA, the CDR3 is TGTGCCTGGGATCCCGCGGGGCTGACCTACAATGAGCAGTTCTTC.

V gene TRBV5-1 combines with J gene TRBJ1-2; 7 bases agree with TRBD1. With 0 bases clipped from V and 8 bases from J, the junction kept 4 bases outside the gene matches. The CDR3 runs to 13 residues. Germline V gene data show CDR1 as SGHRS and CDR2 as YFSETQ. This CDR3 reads CASSLEGAGGYTF. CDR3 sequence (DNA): TGCGCCAGCAGCTTGGAGGGGGCCGGGGGCTACACCTTC.

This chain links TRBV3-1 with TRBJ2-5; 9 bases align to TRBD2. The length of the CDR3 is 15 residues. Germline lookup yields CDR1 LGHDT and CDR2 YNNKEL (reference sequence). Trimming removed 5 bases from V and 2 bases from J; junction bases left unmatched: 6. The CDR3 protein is CASSTRGGQQETQYF. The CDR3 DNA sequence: TGTGCCAGCAGCACGCGGGGGGGACAACAAGAGACCCAGTACTTC.

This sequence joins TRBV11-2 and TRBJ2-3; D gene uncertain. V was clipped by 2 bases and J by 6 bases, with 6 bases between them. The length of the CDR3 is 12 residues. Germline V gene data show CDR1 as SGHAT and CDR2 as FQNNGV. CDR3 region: CASSLPIDTQYF. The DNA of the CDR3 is TGTGCCAGCAGCTTACCTATCGATACGCAGTATTTT. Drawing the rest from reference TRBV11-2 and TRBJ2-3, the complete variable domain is EAGVAQSPRYKIIEKRQSVAFWCNPISGHATLYWYQQILGQGPKLLIQFQNNGVVDDSQLPKDRFSAERLKGVDSTLKIQPAKLEDSAVYLCASSLPIDTQYFGPGTRLTVL.

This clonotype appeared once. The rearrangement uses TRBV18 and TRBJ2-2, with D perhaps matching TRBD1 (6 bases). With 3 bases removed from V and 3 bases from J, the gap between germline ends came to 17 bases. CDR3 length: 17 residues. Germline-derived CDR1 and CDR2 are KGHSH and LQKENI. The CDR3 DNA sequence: TGTGCCAGCTCACCGGGACACAGGGAAGGGGACACCGGGGAGCTGTTTTTT. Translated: CASSPGHREGDTGELFF.

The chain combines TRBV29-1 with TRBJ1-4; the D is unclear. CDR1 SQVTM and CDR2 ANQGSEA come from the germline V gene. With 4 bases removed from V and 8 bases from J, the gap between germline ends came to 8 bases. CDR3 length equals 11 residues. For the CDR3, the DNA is TGCAGCGTTGGGACGGAGGAAAAACTGTTTTTT. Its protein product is CSVGTEEKLFF.

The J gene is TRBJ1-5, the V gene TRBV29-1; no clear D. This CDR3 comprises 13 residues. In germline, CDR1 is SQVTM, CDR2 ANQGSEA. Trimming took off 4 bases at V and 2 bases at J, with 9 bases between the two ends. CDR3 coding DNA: TGCAGCGTTGTGGGCGAGGGCAATCAGCCCCAGCATTTT. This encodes CSVVGEGNQPQHF.

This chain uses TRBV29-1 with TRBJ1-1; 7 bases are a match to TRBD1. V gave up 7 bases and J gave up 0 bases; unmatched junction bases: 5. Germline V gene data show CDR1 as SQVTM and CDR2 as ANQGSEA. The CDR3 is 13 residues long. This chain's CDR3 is CSGMGQLNTEAFF. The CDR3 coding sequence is TGCAGCGGAATGGGACAGTTGAACACTGAAGCTTTCTTT.

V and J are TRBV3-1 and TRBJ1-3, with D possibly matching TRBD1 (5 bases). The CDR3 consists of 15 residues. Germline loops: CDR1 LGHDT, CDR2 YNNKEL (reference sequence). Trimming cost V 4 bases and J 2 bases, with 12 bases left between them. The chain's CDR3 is CASSPSGLAGNTIYF. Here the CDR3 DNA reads TGTGCCAGCAGCCCATCGGGACTTGCTGGAAACACCATATATTTT.